What follows is one TCR beta chain and its context. The sample comes from a study of control samples from healthy donors and cancer patients. The data were produced by immunoSEQ multiplex PCR, yet TCRdb's version contains in-frame clones alone and is incomplete. The sample comprises about 69,000 clones, roughly 80% of which are singletons, and around 2.8% rests with the top ten. Sequenced: PBMCs. This sequence was found in a woman aged 50 to 60 with lung cancer.

The CDR3 spells CASKWGNQPQHF. In DNA form, the CDR3 reads TGTGCCAGCAAATGGGGCAATCAGCCCCAGCATTTT. This chain connects TRBV12-3 or TRBV12-4 to TRBJ1-5; D is ambiguous. The CDR3 has 12 residues. V dropped 7 bases and J dropped 2 bases, with 6 bases sitting between them.